The next 12 T cell receptor beta chains were all read from a single sample in a study of blood T cell repertoires in COVID-19. Clones were read by immunoSEQ multiplex PCR, and TCRdb kept only the in-frame ones, dropping some. The data show about 56,000 clones, with around 92% seen just once and roughly a fifth held by the top ten. Sequences were obtained from peripheral blood. These receptors were collected from a human donor in a cohort sampled during active COVID-19.

The V and J genes are TRBV6-5 and TRBJ1-5, with a possible D match to TRBD1 (5 bases). The germline V gene encodes CDR1 MNHEY and CDR2 SVGAGI. The CDR3 is 15 amino acids. The ends were cut back, 6 bases at V and 1 base at J, with 13 bases in the middle. The CDR3 reads CASRLTGGSNQPQHF. CDR3 DNA sequence: TGTGCCAGCAGGCTAACCGGGGGAAGCAATCAGCCCCAGCATTTT.

The chain links TRBV18 to TRBJ2-7; D uncertain. Germline loops: CDR1 KGHSH, CDR2 LQKENI. The V gene lost 3 bases and the J gene lost 3 bases, with 12 bases spanning the gap. The CDR3 sequence is 14 residues long. The CDR3 spells CASSPYTAGYEQYF. In DNA form, the CDR3 reads TGTGCCAGCTCACCTTATACCGCAGGCTACGAGCAGTACTTC.

This rearrangement joins TRBV5-6 to TRBJ2-7; 9 bases fit TRBD2. V lost 4 bases and J lost 5; bases outside the gene matches: 4. The CDR3 runs 13 residues. Germline lookup yields CDR1 SGHDT and CDR2 YYEEEE. The CDR3 nucleotides read TGTGCCAGCAGCCCCGGGACTAGCCACGAGCAGTACTTC. As protein: CASSPGTSHEQYF.

The chain combines TRBV6-2 or TRBV6-3 with TRBJ1-5; D gene unclear. The germline V gene encodes CDR1 MNHEY and CDR2 SVGEGT. The CDR3 sequence is 13 residues long. V lost 6 bases to trimming and J lost 4 bases, with 10 bases between them. The CDR3 nucleotides read TGTGCCAGCAGCCACGCACTAAATCAGCCCCAGCATTTT. It codes for CASSHALNQPQHF.

The V and J genes are TRBV5-6 and TRBJ2-2, with D possibly TRBD1 on 6 matching bases. The CDR3 consists of 15 residues. From germline, CDR1 is SGHDT and CDR2 YYEEEE. V lost 1 base and J lost 1, with 8 bases in between. CDR3 amino acids: CASSLTGQNTGELFF. The CDR3 DNA reads TGTGCCAGCAGCTTGACGGGACAGAACACCGGGGAGCTGTTTTTT. Drawing the rest from reference TRBV5-6 and TRBJ2-2, the complete variable domain is DAGVTQSPTHLIKTRGQQVTLRCSPKSGHDTVSWYQQALGQGPQFIFQYYEEEERQRGNFPDRFSGHQFPNYSSELNVNALLLGDSALYLCASSLTGQNTGELFFGEGSRLTVL.

The chain recombines TRBV27 with TRBJ1-4; the D gene is possibly TRBD1 (5 bases). CDR1 is MNHEY and CDR2 is SMNVEV in the germline V gene (reference sequence). Trimming removed 2 bases at V and 8 bases at J, with 9 bases between. There are 13 residues in the CDR3. Written as DNA, the CDR3 is TGTGCCAGCAGTTTAAGGGGAGGGGAAAAACTGTTTTTT. The encoded protein is CASSLRGGEKLFF.

This chain joins TRBV6-6 and TRBJ1-3; 8 bases map to TRBD1. CDR3 length: 17 residues. V was pared by 5 bases and J by 0 bases, with 9 bases of the junction left unmatched. Germline V gives CDR1 MNHNY, CDR2 SVGAGI (reference sequence). The chain's CDR3 is CASSPPQGESSGNTIYF. The CDR3 nucleotides are TGTGCCAGCAGTCCTCCACAGGGGGAGAGCTCTGGAAACACCATATATTTT.

The V gene is TRBV5-1, the J gene TRBJ2-3, with a possible D match to TRBD1 (5 bases). The CDR3 sequence is 14 residues long. In germline, CDR1 is SGHRS, CDR2 YFSETQ. Trimming removed 2 bases at V and 2 bases at J, with 9 bases between. In DNA, the CDR3 is TGCGCCAGCAGCTTACAGGTTGACACAGATACGCAGTATTTT. As protein: CASSLQVDTDTQYF.

The chain combines TRBV6-2 or TRBV6-3 with TRBJ2-4; TRBD1 agrees at 10 bases. This CDR3 is 16 amino acids long. Trimming removed 4 bases from V and 9 bases from J; junction bases left unmatched: 12. Looked up from germline, CDR1 is MNHEY and CDR2 is SVGEGT. CDR3 nucleotides: TGTGCCAGCAGTTCCTCCGGGACAGGGGAAACGGGCATTCAGTACTTC. Protein: CASSSSGTGETGIQYF.

This chain joins TRBV5-1 and TRBJ1-1; D is unresolved. The V gene's germline CDR1 is SGHRS and CDR2 YFSETQ. The CDR3 consists of 13 residues. The V end was cut by 2 bases, the J end by 0 bases, with 5 bases between. The CDR3 here is CASSLSMNTEAFF. In nucleotides, the CDR3 is TGCGCCAGCAGCTTATCCATGAACACTGAAGCTTTCTTT.

This clone came up once. J is TRBJ2-7 and V is TRBV28; 8 bases are shared with TRBD1. The V gene's germline CDR1 is MDHEN and CDR2 SYDVKM. The CDR3 is 16 amino acids. Trimming took 6 bases from V and 3 from J; bases not matched to a gene: 13. The CDR3: CASRGQVKGLGYEQYF. The CDR3 DNA reads TGTGCCAGCAGGGGACAGGTTAAGGGGCTAGGCTACGAGCAGTACTTC.

The chain recombines TRBV9 with TRBJ2-1, with 8 bases aligning to TRBD2. The CDR3 extends over 18 amino acids. J was trimmed by 8 bases and V by 1 base; bases with no gene match: 17. Germline V gives CDR1 SGDLS, CDR2 YYNGEE. The CDR3 reads CASSVNSRRGGGTDEQFF. The CDR3 DNA reads TGTGCCAGCAGCGTAAACTCTCGTCGCGGCGGGGGGACGGATGAGCAGTTCTTC.